The 9 T cell receptor beta chains given below trace back to one sample, sequenced in a study of T cell repertoires in cytomegalovirus infection. Their antigen targets remain unknown. One entry per CDR3 protein results from TCRdb running MiXCR on the reads. In the table there are about 830,000 distinct CDR3 sequences, about 33% of which are singletons. The material was cultured CD8+ T cells from PBMCs, obtained from culture after CMV antigen stimulation. These receptors were taken from a human donor in good health (CMV status not recorded). Some clones in this sample may be carry-over from other donors' samples.

This clonotype was picked up a small number of times. This rearrangement joins TRBV6-6 to TRBJ2-7; weak D call: TRBD1 (6 bases). Per germline, CDR1 MNHNY and CDR2 SVGAGI (reference sequence). This CDR3 spans 14 amino acids. V was shortened by 6 bases and J by 0 bases, with 12 bases between the two germline ends. CDR3 in amino acids: CASRDSASSYEQYV. The CDR3 DNA is TGTGCCAGCAGGGACAGCGCCAGCTCCTACGAGCAGTACGTC.

As to this clonotype: A much larger clone sits a single nucleotide away, making a read error possible. This chain uses TRBV7-8 with TRBJ2-5, with 8 bases identical to TRBD2. The CDR3 is 16 amino acids. Per the germline V gene, CDR1 is SGHVS and CDR2 is FQNEAQ. The V gene end was trimmed by 7 bases and the J gene end by 2 bases; junction bases not matched to a gene: 12. The CDR3 here is CASKSFSGDKQETQYF. CDR3 DNA sequence: TGTGCCAGCAAATCTTTTAGCGGGGACAAACAAGAGACCCAGTACTTC.

V and J are TRBV20-1 and TRBJ2-1; no definite D call. CDR1 and CDR2 (germline): DFQATT, SNEGSKA (reference sequence). V was pared by 1 base and J by 0 bases, with 7 bases between. The CDR3 is 14 residues long. CDR3 sequence: CSARGEYSYNEQFF. For the CDR3, the DNA is TGCAGTGCTAGAGGCGAGTACTCCTACAATGAGCAGTTCTTC.

The sample holds a few counts of this clonotype. This rearrangement joins TRBV12-5 to TRBJ1-1, with a weak D call TRBD1 (6 bases). The CDR3 extends over 14 amino acids. Germline V gene data show CDR1 as LGHNT and CDR2 as FRNRAP. V lost 6 bases, J lost 2 bases, and 13 bases lay in between. This CDR3 reads CASGHPGANTEAFF. The CDR3 DNA sequence: TGTGCTAGTGGACATCCAGGGGCTAACACTGAAGCTTTCTTT.

This clonotype was picked up many times. The chain carries TRBV7-9 and TRBJ2-2; 8 bases match TRBD2. The CDR3 sequence is 15 residues long. J lost 0 bases, V lost 5 bases, and 2 bases had no gene match. Germline CDR1 and CDR2: SEHNR and FQNEAQ (reference sequence). DNA of the CDR3: TGTGCCAGCAGCGTACTAGCGGCGAACACCGGGGAGCTGTTTTTT. This encodes CASSVLAANTGELFF.

This clonotype was seen a few times. The chain joins TRBV19 to TRBJ2-7; perhaps TRBD2 as D (6 bases). The CDR3 runs to 14 residues. The germline gives CDR1 LNHDA, CDR2 SQIVND (reference sequence). Trimming took 7 bases from V and 0 from J, leaving 13 bases between them. CDR3 in DNA: TGTGCCAGTACCACGGGACTTTTCTCCTACGAGCAGTACTTC. Translated: CASTTGLFSYEQYF.

The rearrangement links TRBV7-9 to TRBJ2-1; the match to TRBD2 covers 12 bases. Trimming at V came to 4 bases and at J to 1 base, leaving 8 bases not matched to a gene. The CDR3 consists of 18 residues. Per the germline V gene, CDR1 is SEHNR and CDR2 is FQNEAQ (reference sequence). In DNA, the CDR3 is TGTGCCAGCAGCTCCCTCACACTAGCGGGGGGTTCCTACAATGAGCAGTTCTTC. Translating it yields CASSSLTLAGGSYNEQFF. The whole variable domain, remainder taken from reference TRBV7-9 and TRBJ2-1, is DTGVSQNPRHKITKRGQNVTFRCDPISEHNRLYWYRQTLGQGPEFLTYFQNEAQLEKSRLLSDRFSAERPKGSFSTLEIQRTEQGDSAMYLCASSSLTLAGGSYNEQFFGPGTRLTVL.

The table lists this clonotype with many counts. This chain links TRBV7-2 with TRBJ1-4; a possible D gene is TRBD1 (6 bases). CDR1 is SGHTA, CDR2 FQGNSA, per germline. V dropped 5 bases and J dropped 7 bases, with 14 bases sitting between them. The CDR3 loop spans 14 amino acids. CDR3 in DNA: TGTGCCAGCAGCCTAGGGGGAGCGGGTGAAAAACTGTTTTTT. This gives the protein CASSLGGAGEKLFF.

The sample holds one count of this clonotype. This chain connects TRBV14 to TRBJ2-7, with a possible D match to TRBD1 (5 bases). The CDR3 has 14 amino acids. CDR1 and CDR2 (germline): SGHDN, FVKESK. V gave up 1 base and J gave up 4 bases, with 11 bases separating them. The CDR3 DNA follows: TGTGCCAGCAGCCAAGCAACAGGCATATACGAGCAGTACGTC. It is translated as CASSQATGIYEQYV.